This entry lists 21 T cell receptor beta chains sequenced from one sample in a study of breast tumors, draining lymph nodes, adjacent tissues. Axillary draining lymph nodes of breast cancer patients supplied the node samples. One entry per CDR3 protein results from TCRdb running MiXCR on the multiplex PCR reads. This sample has 150,000 to 200,000 distinct CDR3 sequences; approximately 33% occur once, and the top ten carry around 4.5%. Sequenced material: axillary lymph node tissue. The receptors were gathered from a female donor with breast cancer. Some clones in this sample may be carry-over from other donors' samples.

The CDR3 nucleotides read TGTGCCAGCAGTTTGGGCGCGCATCAGCCCCAGCATTTT. Translating it yields CASSLGAHQPQHF. This chain joins TRBV28 and TRBJ1-5; D is uncertain. CDR1 and CDR2 from the germline V gene are MDHEN and SYDVKM. The CDR3 has 13 residues. V was cut by 3 bases and J by 5 bases, with 8 bases left in between.

Turning to this clonotype: A read error is likely, as this CDR3 ends without the conserved phenylalanine or tryptophan. No DNA is shown, since the ends of the CDR3 on it are uncertain; the CDR3 is the one TCRdb lists. This chain joins TRBV24-1 and TRBJ1-6; no check of the table's D call, TRBD1, against the DNA was made. The CDR3 extends over 10 residues, inclusive of both ends. Germline V lookup: CDR1 KGHDR, CDR2 SFDVKD. CDR3 sequence: CATSDFWDSS.

V and J are TRBV6-2 or TRBV6-3 and TRBJ1-6; D gene ambiguous. The CDR3 has 18 amino acids. The germline V gene has CDR1 MNHEY and CDR2 SVGEGT. Trimming took off 0 bases at V and 0 bases at J, with 12 bases between the two ends. The CDR3 is CASSYSGQPVSYNSPLHF. The CDR3 DNA is TGTGCCAGCAGTTACTCAGGGCAGCCAGTCTCCTATAATTCACCCCTCCACTTT.

This clonotype occurred many times. CDR3 region: CASTPRGPGTGELFF. In nucleotides, the CDR3 is TGTGCCAGCACCCCCCGGGGGCCGGGGACCGGGGAGCTGTTTTTT. The rearrangement links TRBV5-8 to TRBJ2-2; D is perhaps TRBD1 or TRBD2 (6 bases each). The germline V gene encodes CDR1 SGHTS and CDR2 YDEGEE. Trimming removed 6 bases at V and 5 bases at J, with 17 bases between. There are 15 residues in the CDR3.

This clonotype was found many times. The rearrangement links TRBV20-1 to TRBJ2-2; TRBD1 aligns across 8 bases. Per the germline V gene, CDR1 is DFQATT and CDR2 is SNEGSKA (reference sequence). The CDR3 extends over 14 amino acids. The ends lost 5 bases at V and 3 bases at J; junction bases unmatched: 5. The CDR3 DNA reads TGCAGTGCTTACAGGGGGTTCGACACCGGGGAGCTGTTTTTT. This encodes CSAYRGFDTGELFF.

This clonotype has a count of ten or more. V usage is TRBV2 and J usage is TRBJ1-2; D possibly corresponds to TRBD1 (5 bases). Per the germline V gene, CDR1 is SNHLY and CDR2 is FYNNEI. The CDR3 covers 13 residues. V lost 6 bases, J lost 8 bases, and 16 bases lay in between. CDR3 residues: CASRRGQGYGYTF. The CDR3, as DNA: TGTGCCAGCAGGCGTGGGCAGGGTTACGGCTACACCTTC.

This clonotype has a single count. A much larger clone differs by one base, so this may be a read error. The J gene is TRBJ2-7, the V gene TRBV6-5; D might be TRBD1 (6 bases). Germline V gene lookup returns CDR1 MNHEY and CDR2 SVGAGI. Trimming left V 7 bases short and J 5 bases short, with 15 bases between. The CDR3 has 13 amino acids. The DNA of the CDR3 is TGTGCCAGCAAGCGCGACCCAGGGGACGAGCAGTACTTC. It yields the protein CASKRDPGDEQYF.

The chain recombines TRBV3-2 with TRBJ2-6; the table assigns TRBD1, which was not confirmed against the DNA. TRBV3-2 is assigned pseudogene status. The CDR3 consists of 16 residues. For the CDR3, the DNA is TGTGCCAGCAGCCAAGGACTCAGGACAGGGGGCAACGTCCTGACTTTC. Amino acid sequence: CASSQGLRTGGNVLTF.

This clonotype was detected many times. The J gene is TRBJ2-1, the V gene TRBV11-3, with TRBD2 matching over 9 bases. With 2 bases clipped from V and 8 bases from J, the junction kept 7 bases outside the gene matches. Germline values: CDR1 SGHNT, CDR2 YENEEA. The CDR3 is 15 residues long. The CDR3 coding sequence is TGTGCCAGCAGCTTATTAGCGGGAGAAGTTCATGAGCAGTTCTTC. Protein sequence: CASSLLAGEVHEQFF.

This clonotype was counted many times. V and J are TRBV12-3 or TRBV12-4 and TRBJ2-3, with 9 positions matching TRBD2. The CDR3 is made up of 14 amino acids. V shed 6 bases and J 0 bases; nucleotides not matched to a gene: 1. As DNA, the CDR3 is TGTGCCAGCAGGGGACTAGCTAGCACAGATACGCAGTATTTT. This codes for CASRGLASTDTQYF.

As regards this clonotype: Lacking the conserved final phenylalanine or tryptophan, this CDR3 likely reflects a read error. V and J are TRBV7-2 and TRBJ2-5; D remains ambiguous. Germline values: CDR1 SGHTA, CDR2 FQGNSA. There are 14 residues in the CDR3. The CDR3 reads CASSSLGDQETQYS. The DNA for the CDR3 is TGCGCCAGCAGCTCCCTCGGCGACCAAGAGACCCAGTACTCC.

This clonotype was seen many times. The rearrangement links TRBV25-1 to TRBJ2-1; perhaps TRBD1 as D (5 bases). The CDR3 has 13 residues. The germline V gene encodes CDR1 MGHDK and CDR2 SYGVNS. V lost 5 bases, J lost 8 bases, and 13 bases lay in between. The DNA for the CDR3 is TGTGCCAGCAGTTCAGGGTCTCGGGATGAGCAGTTCTTC. This sequence encodes CASSSGSRDEQFF.

This clonotype has more than one count but fewer than ten. The V gene is TRBV18, the J gene TRBJ2-2; D possibly corresponds to TRBD2 (6 bases). This CDR3 region has 16 residues. The germline V and J ends were trimmed by 3 bases and 1 base, with 12 bases remaining between them. Germline V lookup: CDR1 KGHSH, CDR2 LQKENI. The CDR3, as DNA: TGTGCCAGCTCACCCTATCTAGCGAAGAACACCGGGGAGCTGTTTTTT. This gives the protein CASSPYLAKNTGELFF.

This clonotype occurred a few times. The chain combines TRBV12-3 or TRBV12-4 with TRBJ1-1; TRBD1 matches 7 bases. V shed 5 bases, J shed 5 bases, and the junction held 2 bases outside the gene matches. The length of the CDR3 is 12 residues. The DNA of the CDR3 is TGTGCCAGCAGTCGACAGGGTACTGAAGCTTTCTTT. It specifies CASSRQGTEAFF.

On this clonotype itself: A much more abundant neighbour one base away suggests this may be a read error. J is TRBJ1-2 and V is TRBV19, with D uncertain. Germline CDR1 reads LNHDA; CDR2 reads SQIVND (reference sequence). V lost 5 bases, J lost 6 bases, and 13 bases lay in between. The CDR3 extends over 13 amino acids. The CDR3 DNA reads TGTGCCAGTAGTTCCCGTCTTCAGGATGGCTACACCTTC. It is translated as CASSSRLQDGYTF.

The count of this clonotype is one. A read error is likely, as this CDR3 ends without the conserved phenylalanine or tryptophan. The DNA is omitted, as the CDR3 cannot be located on it reliably, and the CDR3 follows TCRdb's listing. The V gene is TRBV6-5, the J gene TRBJ2-2. Germline values: CDR1 MNHEY, CDR2 SVGAGI. The CDR3 has 16 amino acids, counting both end residues. The CDR3 sequence is CASSYSRAANTGERMS.

This clonotype came up a few times. The chain has TRBV3-1 and TRBJ2-7; TRBD1 matches at 10 bases. The CDR3 runs 15 residues. Germline V CDR1 and CDR2: LGHDT, YNNKEL (reference sequence). Germline trimming cut 6 bases from V and 2 bases from J; bases unmatched to any gene: 7. The CDR3 sequence: CASRPGQGGTYEQYF. The CDR3 coding sequence is TGTGCCAGCAGGCCAGGACAGGGGGGTACCTACGAGCAGTACTTC.

Regarding this clonotype: An end of the junction differs from the germline gene, which may be a read error. The chain couples TRBV20-1 to TRBJ2-7; D gene ambiguous. The CDR3 is made up of 12 amino acids. Germline lookup yields CDR1 DFQATT and CDR2 SNEGSKA (reference sequence). CDR3 sequence: CSARDGSYEPYF. CDR3 DNA sequence: TGCAGTGCTAGAGACGGCTCCTACGAGCCGTACTTC.

The J gene is TRBJ2-1, the V gene TRBV7-2, with D unclear. The CDR3 spans 15 residues. Trimming shortened V by 3 bases and J by 6 bases, and 15 bases separated the two germline ends. The V gene's germline CDR1 is SGHTA and CDR2 FQGNSA. CDR3 sequence: CASSFSIGYANEQFF. The CDR3 DNA is TGTGCCAGCAGCTTTTCGATCGGGTATGCCAATGAGCAGTTCTTC. Full variable domain (rest looked up from reference TRBV7-2 and TRBJ2-1): GAGVSQSPSNKVTEKGKDVELRCDPISGHTALYWYRQSLGQGLEFLIYFQGNSAPDKSGLPSDRFSAERTGGSVSTLTIQRTQQEDSAVYLCASSFSIGYANEQFFGPGTRLTVL.

Only a few counts were recorded for this clonotype. A much larger clone is a single base away; this may be a read error. The missing conserved phenylalanine or tryptophan at the end of this CDR3 makes a read error likely. The chain recombines TRBV4-1 with TRBJ1-3; TRBD1 might be the D (5 bases). CDR3 length equals 12 residues. Trimming cost V 1 base and J 7 bases, with 5 bases left between them. Germline CDR1 MGHRA, CDR2 YSYEKL. CDR3 in DNA: TGCGCCAGCAGCCAAGGGGGGAACACCATATATCTT. This encodes CASSQGGNTIYL.

This clonotype was observed at least ten times. V and J are TRBV6-4 and TRBJ2-1; no clear D gene. Germline CDR1 reads MRHNA; CDR2 reads SNTAGT. The CDR3 has 13 amino acids. Trimming removed 5 bases at V and 8 bases at J, with 13 bases between. CDR3 amino acids: CASSHQVQDEQFF. As DNA, the CDR3 is TGTGCCAGCAGTCACCAAGTTCAGGATGAGCAGTTCTTC.